The source of this T cell receptor beta chain is a study of blood T cells in healthy people across ages. Next came a second PCR, run for roughly 6 to 11 cycles, which used a sample-barcoded 5' primer along with a J-beta primer mix. One entry per CDR3 protein, called by TCRdb with MiXCR from the 5' RACE reads. The sample shows roughly 2 million distinct CDR3 sequences, roughly 50% of them seen only once. Germline V lookup: CDR1 SEHNR, CDR2 FQNEAQ (reference sequence). The length of the CDR3 is 13 residues. V and J are TRBV7-9 and TRBJ2-5; possible D gene TRBD2, 6 bases. The DNA end lines up better with TRBJ2-7; the J call may be wrong. This receptor was obtained from a middle-aged woman in good health. The material sequenced was blood. The CDR3 bases are TGTGCCAGCAGCATGGACCGCGGGGACGAGCAGTACTTC. Translation gives CASSMDRGDEQYF.